The following is a T cell receptor beta chain sequence with its context. Time point given: pretreatment peripheral blood. These data originate in a study of PD-L1 blockade in urothelial cancer. Study overall: Each patient had 0 to 3 earlier chemotherapy regimens. Investigators checked blood 3 weeks (second dose) and 6 weeks after treatment start.

The table came from immunoSEQ multiplex PCR; TCRdb's copy has only in-frame clones and leaves some out. This table holds about 130,000 clones, around 85% found once. The CDR3 loop spans 14 amino acids. V lost 4 bases and J 5 bases, leaving 15 bases between the germline ends. Germline V CDR1 and CDR2: LNHDA, SQIVND (reference sequence). The sequence was collected from a man aged 45-60 years with urothelial cancer. The V and J genes are TRBV19 and TRBJ2-7, with a possible D match to TRBD2 (5 bases). The sequencing here drew on PBMCs, taken around atezolizumab (anti-PD-L1) treatment. The CDR3 DNA reads as TGTGCCAGTAGTACCCTTCGCGGAGGCCACGAGCAGTACTTC. This sequence encodes CASSTLRGGHEQYF.